This T cell receptor (beta chain) was found in a study of blood T cell repertoires in COVID-19. Study at large: Samples came from the United States, Italy and Spain, spanning acute and convalescent COVID-19. Nucleic acid was either cDNA or gDNA, and it came from T cells, B-cell-depleted T cells, or PBMCs.

As handled by the study authors: Nucleated cell number was recorded as an estimate derived from reference gene primer amplification. Sequencing used immunoSEQ multiplex PCR; TCRdb keeps in-frame clones, though not all of them. V and J calls and clone size are as listed in that table; D and trimming were resolved from the DNA. Of fewer than 500,000 clones listed, approximately 77% were seen once; the top ten hold 1.1%. This clone showed up just a few times. Per germline, CDR1 KGHSH and CDR2 LQKENI. J was trimmed by 6 bases and V by 5 bases; bases with no gene match: 3. There are 13 residues in the CDR3.

Sequenced sample: peripheral blood. This receptor was taken from a human donor with acute or convalescent COVID-19. The donor label of this sample is uncertain. V usage is TRBV18 and J usage is TRBJ2-1; 8 nucleotides line up with TRBD1. CDR3 DNA: TGTGCCAGCTCATCCGGGACAGGCAATGAGCAGTTCTTC. Translating gives CASSSGTGNEQFF.